These T cell receptor beta chains were read from a single sample in a study of post-analysis software for immune sequencing data. From the PCR reads, TCRdb called clonotypes with MiXCR, one entry per CDR3 protein. The table shows some 690,000 distinct CDR3 sequences, with approximately 30% occurring only once. The sequencing sample was made of blood. The receptors derive from a girl aged 5-17 years with multiple sclerosis. Both conserved end residues are part of each CDR3. D genes are given only for firm matches.

TRBJ1-2 | NA | TRBV15 | CATSRDQLYGYTF
TRBJ2-1 | TRBD2 | TRBV29-1 | CSAGTSYNEQFF
TRBJ2-5 | NA | TRBV29-1 | CSVEDATTSQETQYF
TRBJ2-7 | TRBD2 | TRBV28 | CASTPGLAGLSSYEQYF
TRBJ2-7 | NA | TRBV18 | CASSPDSYEQYF
TRBJ2-5 | NA | TRBV15 | CATSRDNTLQETQYF
TRBJ2-3 | TRBD1 | TRBV7-9 | CASSPGTGGLTDTQYF
TRBJ2-1 | TRBD2 | TRBV20-1 | CSAPPGLARNEQFF
TRBJ2-6 | NA | TRBV29-1 | CSVERIGSGANVLTF
TRBJ1-1 | NA | TRBV7-9 | CASSFVTPRQNTEAFF
TRBJ2-7 | NA | TRBV12-3/TRBV12-4 | CASSYRVPDIYEQYF
TRBJ1-1 | NA | TRBV30 | CAWGNRDKANTEAFF
TRBJ1-1 | NA | TRBV7-9 | CASSRTARGTEAFF
TRBJ1-1 | NA | TRBV7-9 | CASQKGGENTEAFF
TRBJ2-7 | TRBD1 | TRBV9 | CASSVGDSPYEQYF
TRBJ1-1 | NA | TRBV4-1 | CASSQSGAEAFF
TRBJ1-4 | NA | TRBV6-1 | CASSELANEKLFF
TRBJ2-7 | NA | TRBV6-2/TRBV6-3 | CASIDSGDEQYF
TRBJ1-6 | NA | TRBV7-2 | CASSEAPNSPLHF
TRBJ1-5 | TRBD1 | TRBV10-3 | CAISRQGDQPQHF
TRBJ1-6 | NA | TRBV5-1 | CASSPWAEKNSPLHF
TRBJ2-1 | NA | TRBV20-1 | CSASWTWGNEQFF
TRBJ2-1 | TRBD1 | TRBV12-3/TRBV12-4 | CASSQGDLRQFF